A selection of T cell receptor beta chains follows, all from one sample in a study of somatic mutations in cytotoxic T cells in rheumatoid arthritis. Libraries were prepared by immunoSEQ multiplex PCR; TCRdb keeps only in-frame clonotypes and omits some of them. Altogether around 9,000 clones are present, approximately 68% being singletons, with the ten largest covering under 40%. The sequencing input was CD8+ T cells sorted from blood. These receptors all come from an adult with rheumatoid arthritis. Both conserved end residues are part of each CDR3. Fields, in order: V gene, J gene, D gene, clone size, CDR3 DNA, CDR3 protein. A D gene is named only where the DNA matches it firmly. The listing skips clone size in some rows; elsewhere it reads once, few, many or a size class.

TRBV4-1	TRBJ1-1	.	.	TGCGCCAGCAGCCAGGGGAACACTGAAGCTTTCTTT	CASSQGNTEAFF
TRBV6-1	TRBJ1-5	.	.	TGTGCCAGCAGTCTTATGGCCGGAAGCAATCAGCCCCAGCATTTT	CASSLMAGSNQPQHF
TRBV5-8	TRBJ1-6	.	once	TGTGCCAGCAGGCTCCTCGAAGGGGGAAATTCACCCCTCCACTTT	CASRLLEGGNSPLHF
TRBV6-1	TRBJ1-1	.	.	TGTGCCAGCAGTGAAAAGGTTGAGAACACTGAAGCTTTCTTT	CASSEKVENTEAFF
TRBV5-1	TRBJ2-3	.	.	TGCGCCAGCAGCGGCGGCCAGGGGGGTAGGGATACGCAGTATTTT	CASSGGQGGRDTQYF
TRBV27	TRBJ1-3	.	.	TGTGCCAGCCCAGGAAACTCTGGGAACACCATATATTTT	CASPGNSGNTIYF
TRBV2	TRBJ2-3	.	.	TGTGCCAGCAAAAGCGGGCTAGCGTTCACAGATACGCAGTATTTT	CASKSGLAFTDTQYF
TRBV9	TRBJ2-1	TRBD2	.	TGTGCCAGCAGCGTAGGGATTCTAGCGGGAGGTTATGAGCAGTTCTTC	CASSVGILAGGYEQFF
TRBV7-3	TRBJ1-1	.	.	TGTGCCAGCAGCCTTGGGGGTGGTGACACTGAAGCTTTCTTT	CASSLGGGDTEAFF
TRBV7-9	TRBJ2-3	TRBD1	.	TGTGCCAGCAGCTTAGTGGACAGGGGCACAGATACGCAGTATTTT	CASSLVDRGTDTQYF
TRBV6-1	TRBJ2-7	.	.	TGTGCCAGCAGCCCGACGGGATCCTACGAGCAGTACTTC	CASSPTGSYEQYF
TRBV15	TRBJ1-2	.	.	TGTGCCACCAGCGCTGGGGGAGGGACCGTCTATGGCTACACCTTC	CATSAGGGTVYGYTF
TRBV7-6	TRBJ1-2	.	.	TGTGCCAGCAGCTTAGGGGGCCCTAACTATGGCTACACCTTC	CASSLGGPNYGYTF
TRBV7-6	TRBJ2-1	TRBD2	.	TGTGCCAGCAGTGTTCTAGCGGGAGGGCCCTACAATGAGCAGTTCTTC	CASSVLAGGPYNEQFF
TRBV4-1	TRBJ2-7	TRBD1	.	TGCGCCAGCAGCCAAGAGCCGGGACAGAGCTCCTACGAGCAGTACTTC	CASSQEPGQSSYEQYF
TRBV21-1	TRBJ2-1	.	.	TGTGCCAGCAGCAAAGATGAGGAGAGCTCCTACAATGAGCAGTTCTTC	CASSKDEESSYNEQFF
TRBV5-6	TRBJ2-3	TRBD2	once	TGTGCCAGCAGCTTCGGACTAGCGGGGGGCACAGATACGCAGTATTTT	CASSFGLAGGTDTQYF
TRBV7-8	TRBJ2-7	.	.	TGTGCCAGCAGCTTAGGAGGAGGCGAGCAGTACTTC	CASSLGGGEQYF
TRBV9	TRBJ1-2	.	.	TGTGCCAGCAGCGGCGGGACAAGAGATTCGGAGCCCTATGGCTACACCTTC	CASSGGTRDSEPYGYTF
TRBV7-9	TRBJ2-7	TRBD1	.	TGTGCCAGCAGCGGTCGACAGGGATTCAGGGAGCAGTACTTC	CASSGRQGFREQYF
TRBV15	TRBJ1-4	.	.	TGTGCCACCAGTTACGGGAGACAAAAACTGTTTTTT	CATSYGRQKLFF
TRBV28	TRBJ2-7	.	.	TGTGCCAGCAGCCCAGGGACGGGCTACGAGCAGTACTTC	CASSPGTGYEQYF
TRBV6-1	TRBJ1-2	.	.	TGTGCCAGCAGTGAATGGTCTAACTATGGCTACACCTTC	CASSEWSNYGYTF
TRBV15	TRBJ2-7	.	.	TGTGCCACCAGCAGAGGACGGTCCGACGAGCAGTACTTC	CATSRGRSDEQYF
TRBV7-9	TRBJ2-5	.	.	TGTGCCAGCAGCCAGGGTGGAGAGACCCAGTACTTC	CASSQGGETQYF
TRBV9	TRBJ2-7	TRBD2	few	TGTGCCAGCAGCGCATCCGGGACTAGCTTCGAGCAGTACTTC	CASSASGTSFEQYF
TRBV5-8	TRBJ2-7	.	.	TGTGCCAGCAGAGACAGCGTTAGCTCCTACGAGCAGTACTTC	CASRDSVSSYEQYF